This record concerns one TCR beta chain sequence. The sample originates from a study of early T cells in non-severe SARS-CoV-2 infection. For the study at large: Bulk RNA isolated from unsorted whole blood underwent sequencing; chains were not paired.

As part of library construction, unique molecular identifiers were attached to individual cDNA molecules. TCRdb used MiXCR to reprocess the 5' RACE reads, holding one entry per CDR3 protein. Of 85,000 to 100,000 distinct CDR3 sequences detected, 13% appear once; the ten largest clones hold around 2.4%. Material: whole blood. This receptor was identified in an adult who was a healthcare worker with PCR-confirmed SARS-CoV-2 infection or an uninfected control (not recorded which).

The CDR3 nucleotides read TGTGCCAGCAGCGGCAAAGGAACCATGAACACTGAAGCTTTCTTT. This encodes CASSGKGTMNTEAFF. The chain combines TRBV5-4 with TRBJ1-1; D call uncertain. The CDR3 sequence is 15 residues long. With 4 bases removed from V and 0 bases from J, the gap between germline ends came to 13 bases. CDR1 and CDR2 (germline): SGHNT, YYREEE (reference sequence). Using reference TRBV5-4 and TRBJ1-1 for the parts outside the CDR3, the full variable domain is ETGVTQSPTHLIKTRGQQVTLRCSSQSGHNTVSWYQQALGQGPQFIFQYYREEENGRGNFPPRFSGLQFPNYSSELNVNALELDDSALYLCASSGKGTMNTEAFFGQGTRLTVV.